The entry below gives a single T cell receptor beta chain sequence along with its context. The repertoire was sequenced with immunoSEQ multiplex PCR; TCRdb's copy has only in-frame clones and lacks some. The table includes more than 40,000 clones, about 90% detected once. The V gene's germline CDR1 is SGHRS and CDR2 YFSETQ. The CDR3 is 13 residues long. The V gene lost 0 bases and the J gene lost 9 bases, with 13 bases spanning the gap. The data are from a study of OX40 agonist ivuxolimab in advanced cancers. Across the study: An agonistic human IgG2 monoclonal antibody against OX40 (CD134) was given.

The source material was CD4+ or CD8+ T cells sorted from blood, sampled in a trial of the OX40 agonist ivuxolimab. The clonotype originates from an adult with an advanced solid tumor such as melanoma, head and neck, liver or kidney cancer. The chain employs TRBV5-1 and TRBJ2-7; D is ambiguous. The CDR3 spells CASSLATISRQYF. The CDR3, as DNA: TGCGCCAGCAGCTTGGCTACGATATCCAGGCAGTACTTC.